The clone carrying this TCR beta chain was seen at least ten times. Antigen specificity is unknown. One junction end disagrees with the germline gene, perhaps due to a read error. MiXCR, run by TCRdb on the 5' RACE reads, gives a single entry per CDR3 protein. The sample lists roughly 450,000 distinct CDR3 sequences, about 18% seen once, with 12% in the top ten. Germline loops: CDR1 SSHAT, CDR2 FNYEAQ (reference sequence). The CDR3 is 15 amino acids. The data are from a study of T-cell memory formation after mild COVID-19. Points from the study as a whole: Chiefly within CM and EM were the contracting CD4+ clones; CD8+ ones were within EMRA.

The clonotype originates from an adult woman who had mild COVID-19 (a few samples of this study predate the infection). Cell type and time point are not known. Sequencing used PBMCs or a T cell subset sorted from them (not recorded which). The chain uses TRBV7-7 and TRBJ2-3, with TRBD2 as a possible D gene (6 bases). The CDR3 reads CASSSGLSSTDTQYF. CDR3 DNA: TGTGCTAGCAGCTCGGGACTTTCGAGCACAGATACGCAGTATTTT.